The clone carrying this T cell receptor (beta chain) was found a few times. In the authors' workflow: Reference gene primer amplification in the assay estimated nucleated cell counts. TCRdb's table, derived via immunoSEQ multiplex PCR, lists solely in-frame clones and lacks some. The D gene and trimming were derived from the DNA, and the V and J assignments and clone size from that table. The sample lists 400,000 to 550,000 clones, around 88% seen once, with roughly 4.3% in the top ten. The CDR3 contains 18 residues. The ends were cut back, 6 bases at V and 0 bases at J, with 22 bases in the middle. This specimen comes from a study of blood T cell repertoires in COVID-19. On the study more broadly: Spain, Italy and the United States supplied samples that represented acute and convalescent COVID-19. Sample material is recorded as cDNA or gDNA derived from T cells, B-cell-depleted T cells, or PBMCs.

What was sequenced was peripheral blood. The sequence was obtained from a woman in her 30s with acute or convalescent COVID-19. The V and J genes are TRBV23-1 and TRBJ2-3; D is unresolved. TRBV23-1 is known as an ORF, though its function is uncertain. CDR3 DNA: TGCGCCAGCAGACCACAATCGCGGCCTTTCGCTAGCACAGATACGCAGTATTTT. This translates into CASRPQSRPFASTDTQYF.